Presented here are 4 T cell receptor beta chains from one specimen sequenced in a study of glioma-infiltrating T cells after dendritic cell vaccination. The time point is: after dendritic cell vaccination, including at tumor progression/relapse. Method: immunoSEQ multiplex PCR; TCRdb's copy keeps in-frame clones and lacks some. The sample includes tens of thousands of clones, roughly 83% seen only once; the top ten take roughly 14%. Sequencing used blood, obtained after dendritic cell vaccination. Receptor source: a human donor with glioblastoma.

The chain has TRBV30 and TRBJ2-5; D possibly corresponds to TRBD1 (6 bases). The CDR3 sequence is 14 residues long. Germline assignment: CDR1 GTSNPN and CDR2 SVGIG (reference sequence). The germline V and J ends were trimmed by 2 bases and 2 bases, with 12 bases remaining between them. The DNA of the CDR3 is TGTGCCTGGAGTCAGGGGTCAGGACAAGAGACCCAGTACTTC. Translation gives CAWSQGSGQETQYF.

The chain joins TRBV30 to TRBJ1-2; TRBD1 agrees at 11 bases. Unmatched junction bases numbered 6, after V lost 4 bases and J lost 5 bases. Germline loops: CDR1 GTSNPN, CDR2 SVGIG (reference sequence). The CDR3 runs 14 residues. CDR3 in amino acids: CAWTGTGGIYGYTF. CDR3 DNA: TGTGCCTGGACCGGGACAGGGGGGATTTATGGCTACACCTTC.

The CDR3 is CASSSPQGVWEEGYTF. The CDR3 coding sequence is TGCGCCAGCAGCTCCCCTCAAGGGGTTTGGGAGGAAGGCTACACCTTC. This chain connects TRBV5-1 to TRBJ1-2; TRBD1 might be the D (5 bases). CDR1 is SGHRS and CDR2 is YFSETQ in the germline V gene. V gave up 3 bases and J gave up 8 bases, with 23 bases separating them. This CDR3 contains 16 residues.

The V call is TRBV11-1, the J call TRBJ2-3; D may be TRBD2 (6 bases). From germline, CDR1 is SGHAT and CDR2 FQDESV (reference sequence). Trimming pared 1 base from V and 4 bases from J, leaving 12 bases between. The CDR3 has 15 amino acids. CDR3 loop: CASSLGFRDSDTQYF. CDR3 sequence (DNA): TGTGCCAGCAGCTTAGGATTTAGGGACTCAGATACGCAGTATTTT.